Following are 2 T cell receptor beta chains from one sample sequenced in a study of T-cell memory formation after mild COVID-19. TCRdb called the 5' RACE reads again in MiXCR, with one record for every CDR3 protein. In the table there are 470,000 or so distinct CDR3 sequences, 20% of which are singletons. Sequencing used PBMCs or a T cell subset sorted from them (not recorded which). Source of these receptors: an adult woman who had mild COVID-19 (a few samples of this study predate the infection). Cell type and time point are not known.

The J gene is TRBJ2-3, the V gene TRBV12-3 or TRBV12-4; no clear D gene. This CDR3 comprises 12 residues. Trimming removed 7 bases at V and 2 bases at J, with 7 bases between. The CDR3 bases are TGTGCCAGCACAGGATCCACAGATACGCAGTATTTT. This gives the protein CASTGSTDTQYF.

The chain combines TRBV7-9 with TRBJ1-3, with no clear D. Per germline, CDR1 SEHNR and CDR2 FQNEAQ (reference sequence). Trimming took off 4 bases at V and 1 base at J, with 8 bases between the two ends. The CDR3 totals 14 residues. CDR3 sequence: CASSSTESGNTIYF. CDR3 nucleotide sequence: TGTGCCAGCAGCTCAACCGAGTCTGGAAACACCATATATTTT.